This TCR beta chain was recovered during a study of cytomegalovirus exposure and HLA in healthy donors. Clones were sequenced by immunoSEQ multiplex PCR, and TCRdb holds only the in-frame ones, with some missing. The sample consists of about 120,000 clones, over 75% of them appearing once. The CDR3 is 15 amino acids. V lost 1 base, J lost 5 bases, and 4 bases stayed unmatched. Germline-derived CDR1 and CDR2 are SGHTA and FQGTGA. The source of this sequence is a woman between 18 and 30 years old in good health and CMV-seropositive. The rearrangement links TRBV7-3 to TRBJ2-2; TRBD1 matches 7 bases. What was sequenced was PBMCs. CDR3 amino acids: CASSLIQGRTGELFF. The CDR3 region has the DNA TGTGCCAGCAGCTTAATACAGGGGAGAACCGGGGAGCTGTTTTTT.